These 21 T cell receptor beta chains originate from one sample sequenced in a study of T cells in Graves' hyperthyroidism and ophthalmopathy. The TCR beta CDR3 regions underwent amplification using RNA transcripts as the source. The HTBI primer set drove a first-round RT-PCR of the TCR CDR3. TCRdb reprocessed the multiplex PCR reads via MiXCR and lists one record per CDR3 protein. This table has hundreds of thousands of distinct CDR3 sequences, roughly 19% appearing once. Material for sequencing was blood. These receptors came from a woman between 18 and 29 years old with Graves' hyperthyroidism.

This clonotype was counted at least ten times. The V gene is TRBV20-1, the J gene TRBJ2-2; D call uncertain. The CDR3 totals 14 residues. Trimming pared 6 bases from V and 4 bases from J, leaving 15 bases between. Germline V CDR1 and CDR2: DFQATT, SNEGSKA (reference sequence). CDR3 sequence reads: CSAKQEWVTGELFF. The CDR3 region has the DNA TGCAGTGCGAAGCAGGAATGGGTCACCGGGGAGCTGTTTTTT.

This clonotype has a count of ten or more. The V and J genes are TRBV14 and TRBJ2-7; D gene unclear. Germline CDR1 and CDR2: SGHDN and FVKESK. Trimming took off 7 bases at V and 4 bases at J, with 5 bases between the two ends. This CDR3 has 10 amino acids. CDR3: CASISYEQYF. The DNA for the CDR3 is TGTGCCAGCATCAGTTACGAGCAGTACTTC.

This clonotype was detected many times. This sequence joins TRBV29-1 and TRBJ2-5; D perhaps matches TRBD2 (6 bases). Between the trimmed V and J ends, which lost 8 bases and 2 bases, there was a span of 12 bases. The length of the CDR3 is 12 residues. CDR1 is SQVTM and CDR2 is ANQGSEA in the germline V gene. The CDR3 sequence is CSSRDLQETQYF. For the CDR3, the DNA is TGCAGCTCACGGGACTTACAAGAGACCCAGTACTTC.

At least ten counts were recorded for this clonotype. V and J are TRBV11-1 and TRBJ1-1; possible D gene TRBD1, 6 bases. CDR3 length: 16 residues. The V end lost 2 bases, the J end lost 4 bases, and 17 bases lay between the germline ends. Germline CDR1 SGHAT, CDR2 FQDESV (reference sequence). CDR3: CASSLSAGGAGTEAFF. In nucleotides, the CDR3 is TGTGCCAGCAGCTTATCCGCGGGGGGCGCAGGCACTGAAGCTTTCTTT.

This clonotype was seen repeatedly, ten times or more. The chain combines TRBV6-1 with TRBJ1-1; possibly TRBD1 for D (6 bases). Trimming took 8 bases from V and 1 from J, leaving 17 bases between them. Germline CDR1 is MNHNS and CDR2 is SASEGT. The CDR3 consists of 15 residues. CDR3 nucleotide sequence: TGTGCCAGCCACTTATGGGGGGCAGGGAACACTGAAGCTTTCTTT. It codes for CASHLWGAGNTEAFF.

Ten or more counts support this clonotype. The gene calls are TRBV2 and TRBJ1-1, with 12 nucleotides matching TRBD1. Trimming removed 2 bases from V and 0 bases from J; junction bases left unmatched: 4. Germline CDR1 and CDR2: SNHLY and FYNNEI. The CDR3 extends over 17 amino acids. The CDR3 sequence is CASSELGTGGLNTEAFF. Written as DNA, the CDR3 is TGTGCCAGCAGTGAACTAGGGACAGGGGGCTTGAACACTGAAGCTTTCTTT.

The V and J genes are TRBV3-1 and TRBJ2-7, with D possibly being TRBD1 (7 bases). Germline V CDR1 and CDR2: LGHDT, YNNKEL (reference sequence). Trimming took 0 bases from V and 5 from J, leaving 14 bases between them. The CDR3 totals 15 residues. CDR3 DNA sequence: TGTGCCAGCAGCCAAGATTATGGCAGGGGGGACGAGCAGTACTTC. Encoded protein: CASSQDYGRGDEQYF.

J is TRBJ1-1 and V is TRBV6-5; tentative D call: TRBD1 (5 bases). Germline CDR1 is MNHEY and CDR2 is SVGAGI. V dropped 2 bases and J dropped 5 bases, with 12 bases sitting between them. The CDR3 length is 14 residues. The CDR3 DNA reads as TGTGCCAGCAGTTACGGGAAGGGGAGGACTGAAGCTTTCTTT. It yields the protein CASSYGKGRTEAFF.

This clonotype came up many times. This sequence joins TRBV6-1 and TRBJ2-2, with 10 positions matching TRBD1. Per the germline V gene, CDR1 is MNHNS and CDR2 is SASEGT. The CDR3 sequence is 16 residues long. Trimming cost V 6 bases and J 6 bases; bases outside gene matches: 10. The CDR3 DNA follows: TGTGCCAGCAGACGTCCGGGACAGGGGAATCCCGGGGAGCTGTTTTTT. Protein sequence: CASRRPGQGNPGELFF.

In its sample, this clonotype was seen many times. The genes are TRBV18 and TRBJ1-1, with D maybe TRBD1 (6 bases). The V gene lost 3 bases and the J gene lost 8 bases, with 16 bases spanning the gap. This CDR3 has 14 residues. The germline gives CDR1 KGHSH, CDR2 LQKENI. CDR3 sequence: CASSPSVGGMEAFF. CDR3 nucleotides: TGTGCCAGCTCACCTTCTGTTGGGGGCATGGAAGCTTTCTTT.

This clonotype was counted ten times or more. The chain employs TRBV7-9 and TRBJ2-2, with a possible D match to TRBD1 (6 bases). The germline V gene encodes CDR1 SEHNR and CDR2 FQNEAQ (reference sequence). This CDR3 is 14 amino acids long. The germline V and J ends were trimmed by 7 bases and 1 base, with 10 bases remaining between them. The CDR3 DNA follows: TGTGCCAGCACCCTGACAGGGAACACCGGGGAGCTGTTTTTT. It yields the protein CASTLTGNTGELFF.

This clonotype was detected many times. This chain uses TRBV18 with TRBJ2-7; 8 bases agree with TRBD2. The V and J ends lost 2 bases and 6 bases, in that order; junction bases with no gene match: 0. The length of the CDR3 is 12 residues. Germline CDR1 KGHSH, CDR2 LQKENI. CDR3 nucleotide sequence: TGTGCCAGCTCACCAACTAGCGGCGAGCAGTACTTC. As protein: CASSPTSGEQYF.

There are many counts of this clonotype. V is TRBV5-1 and J is TRBJ2-1; the D gene is possibly TRBD1 (6 bases). The germline gives CDR1 SGHRS, CDR2 YFSETQ. V lost 0 bases and J lost 7, with 11 bases in between. The CDR3 loop spans 14 amino acids. CDR3 coding DNA: TGCGCCAGCAGCTTGGGGGGCACAGGGAATGAGCAGTTCTTC. Its protein product is CASSLGGTGNEQFF.

This clonotype came up many times. The chain couples TRBV5-1 to TRBJ2-5; tentative D call: TRBD1 (5 bases). CDR1 is SGHRS and CDR2 is YFSETQ in the germline V gene. This CDR3 is 14 amino acids long. Deletions cut 2 bases from V and 2 bases from J, with 10 bases between. The CDR3 DNA reads TGCGCCAGCAGCTTCCGGACACCACAAGAGACCCAGTACTTC. Translating gives CASSFRTPQETQYF.

This clonotype was detected many times. This chain links TRBV20-1 with TRBJ2-5; 7 nucleotides line up with TRBD2. There are 15 residues in the CDR3. The V gene's germline CDR1 is DFQATT and CDR2 SNEGSKA (reference sequence). J lost 1 base, V lost 3 bases, and 8 bases had no gene match. The CDR3 sequence is CSARGVAGPQETQYF. In DNA, the CDR3 is TGCAGTGCTAGGGGGGTAGCGGGCCCCCAAGAGACCCAGTACTTC.

In its sample, this clonotype was seen a few times. J is TRBJ2-2 and V is TRBV11-1; D gene unclear. Germline V gene data show CDR1 as SGHAT and CDR2 as FQDESV (reference sequence). The CDR3 extends over 16 amino acids. Trimming pared 3 bases from V and 4 bases from J, leaving 15 bases between. The DNA for the CDR3 is TGTGCCAGCAGCTTGGGGTCTGGGCCGAGCACCGGGGAGCTGTTTTTT. Translating gives CASSLGSGPSTGELFF.

The V call is TRBV18, the J call TRBJ2-7; D unresolved. This CDR3 region has 15 residues. V dropped 2 bases and J dropped 2 bases, with 13 bases sitting between them. The V gene's germline CDR1 is KGHSH and CDR2 LQKENI. The CDR3 nucleotides read TGTGCCAGCTCACCAATAGTCAGCGCACCCTACGAGCAGTACTTC. This encodes CASSPIVSAPYEQYF. Together with reference TRBV18 and TRBJ2-7, the CDR3 gives the full variable domain: NAGVMQNPRHLVRRRGQEARLRCSPMKGHSHVYWYRQLPEEGLKFMVYLQKENIIDESGMPKERFSAEFPKEGPSILRIQQVVRGDSAAYFCASSPIVSAPYEQYFGPGTRLTVT.

This clonotype has at least ten counts. This chain joins TRBV15 and TRBJ2-2; tentative D call: TRBD2 (5 bases). Germline V gives CDR1 LNHNV, CDR2 YYDKDF (reference sequence). Trimming took 0 bases from V and 6 from J, leaving 20 bases between them. This CDR3 comprises 18 residues. CDR3 sequence reads: CATSREISEGTKAGELFF. The CDR3 region has the DNA TGTGCCACCAGCAGAGAAATTAGTGAGGGAACGAAGGCCGGGGAGCTGTTTTTT.

This clonotype has a count of ten or more. V and J are TRBV3-1 and TRBJ1-1; possible D gene TRBD1, 5 bases. CDR3 length: 14 residues. Trimming took 1 base from V and 1 from J, leaving 7 bases between them. CDR1 is LGHDT and CDR2 is YNNKEL in the germline V gene (reference sequence). The chain's CDR3 is CASSQVQGNTEAFF. The CDR3 nucleotides read TGTGCCAGCAGCCAAGTCCAGGGGAACACTGAAGCTTTCTTT.

This clonotype showed up just a few times. CDR3 DNA sequence: TGTGCCAGCGGCCCCCCAGGGTTTGTCACTGAAGCTTTCTTT. Protein product: CASGPPGFVTEAFF. The gene calls are TRBV9 and TRBJ1-1, with D maybe TRBD1 (5 bases). Trimming pared 7 bases from V and 4 bases from J, leaving 17 bases between. The germline gives CDR1 SGDLS, CDR2 YYNGEE. This CDR3 has 14 amino acids.

The J gene is TRBJ2-7, the V gene TRBV11-3; 7 bases line up with TRBD1. J gave up 4 bases and V 1 base, and 7 bases lay outside the gene matches. This CDR3 spans 15 amino acids. CDR1 SGHNT and CDR2 YENEEA come from the germline V gene. The CDR3 protein is CASSLGTGAQYEQYF. Written as DNA, the CDR3 is TGTGCCAGCAGCTTAGGCACAGGGGCACAATACGAGCAGTACTTC.